A selection of T cell receptor beta chains follows, all from one sample in a study of blood T cell repertoires in COVID-19. Profiled with immunoSEQ multiplex PCR; TCRdb holds only in-frame clones, not every one. In the table there are about 100,000 clones, about four fifths of which are singletons. The sequencing input was peripheral blood. The receptors were gathered from a man aged 55 to 70 with acute or convalescent COVID-19. The CDR3 runs from the conserved cysteine through the conserved F or W. The D gene is left open where the match is weak. Some rows mark clone size as missing; the rest say once, few, many or name a class of expanded clone.

V gene	clone size	J gene	D gene	CDR3 length	CDR3 DNA	CDR3 protein
TRBV14	-	TRBJ2-1	TRBD1	14	TGTGCCAGCAGCCAAGCCCAGGGGGCTAATGAGCAGTTCTTC	CASSQAQGANEQFF
TRBV7-2	-	TRBJ2-5	TRBD2	17	TGTGCCAGCAGCCCCCAAGTGGCTAGCGGGAACCAAGAGACCCAGTACTTC	CASSPQVASGNQETQYF
TRBV18	once	TRBJ1-1	-	13	TGTGCCAGCCCCTCCGTCGGGGACACTGAAGCTTTCTTT	CASPSVGDTEAFF
TRBV30	-	TRBJ1-5	-	15	TGTGCCTGGAGTCTACCCCAGGGGAACAATCAGCCCCAGCATTTT	CAWSLPQGNNQPQHF
TRBV5-4	-	TRBJ1-1	TRBD1	12	TGTGCCAGCAGCGGACAGGGCACTGAAGCTTTCTTT	CASSGQGTEAFF
TRBV18	-	TRBJ1-2	TRBD1	13	TGTGCCAGCAACCCGGGACAGGACTATGGCTACACCTTC	CASNPGQDYGYTF
TRBV6-1	-	TRBJ2-3	-	12	TGTGCCAGCAGTGATAATCCAGATACGCAGTATTTT	CASSDNPDTQYF
TRBV6-5	-	TRBJ1-5	TRBD1	15	TGTGCCAGCAGCCCGGGACAGGGGTCTGACCAGCCCCAGCATTTT	CASSPGQGSDQPQHF
TRBV5-1	-	TRBJ2-7	TRBD1	14	TGCGCCAGCAGCTTTGGGACAGGGGGCTACGAGCAGTACTTC	CASSFGTGGYEQYF
TRBV12-3/TRBV12-4	-	TRBJ1-2	-	13	TGTGCCAGCAGCGCGACAGGATCTAGTGGCTACACCTTC	CASSATGSSGYTF
TRBV5-1	-	TRBJ2-3	-	14	TGCGCCAGCAGCTTAGCTGCTAGCACAGATACGCAGTATTTT	CASSLAASTDTQYF
TRBV5-1	-	TRBJ2-1	TRBD1	16	TGCGCCAGCAGCATGTCGGACAGGGAGCCGTACAATGAGCAGTTCTTC	CASSMSDREPYNEQFF
TRBV11-2	-	TRBJ1-5	TRBD1	15	TGTGCCAGCAGCCCAGCGGGACAGGTTAATCAGCCCCAGCATTTT	CASSPAGQVNQPQHF
TRBV7-2	-	TRBJ1-2	-	15	TGTGCCAGCAGCTTAGCGCGGAGGAGAAACTATGGCTACACCTTC	CASSLARRRNYGYTF
TRBV7-2	-	TRBJ1-5	-	16	TGTGCCAGCAGCTTACAAGGGATGGGGGGTAATCAGCCCCAGCATTTT	CASSLQGMGGNQPQHF
TRBV19	-	TRBJ1-5	TRBD1	16	TGTGCCAGTAGTACCTTTACGGGACAGGGGAGGCAGCCCCAGCATTTT	CASSTFTGQGRQPQHF
TRBV19	-	TRBJ2-7	-	15	TGTGCCAGTAGTATTTACAGGGCCCAAGCCTACGAGCAGTACTTC	CASSIYRAQAYEQYF
TRBV5-5	-	TRBJ1-2	-	15	TGTGCCAGCAGCTTTGGACAAGCCAGCGAATATGGCTACACCTTC	CASSFGQASEYGYTF
TRBV7-4	-	TRBJ2-1	TRBD2	20	TGTGCCAGCAGCTCCCACCGGGACACCCGAGCGGGAGGGCCCTACAATGAGCAGTTCTTC	CASSSHRDTRAGGPYNEQFF
TRBV11-3	-	TRBJ1-6	-	16	TGTGCCAGCAGCCCCCGGGGGGCCTACTCTAATTCACCCCTCCACTTT	CASSPRGAYSNSPLHF
TRBV6-5	-	TRBJ2-1	TRBD1	15	TGTGCCAGCACCTCGACATGGACAGGGGACAATGAGCAGTTCTTC	CASTSTWTGDNEQFF
TRBV5-6	few	TRBJ2-3	TRBD2	17	TGTGCCAGCAACGTGCGGCCTAGCGGGCGGAGGGGGAGTACGCAGTATTTT	CASNVRPSGRRGSTQYF
TRBV5-1	once	TRBJ1-4	TRBD1	15	TGCGCCAGCAGCGAAGGGACAGGGGTTAATGAAAAACTGTTTTTT	CASSEGTGVNEKLFF
TRBV11-1	once	TRBJ2-1	-	15	TGTGCCAGCAGCTTCCAGGAAGTCCGGTACAATGAGCAGTTCTTC	CASSFQEVRYNEQFF
TRBV20-1	-	TRBJ2-1	-	11	TGCAGTCCAGAGGGGGACAATGAGCAGTTCTTC	CSPEGDNEQFF
TRBV7-9	-	TRBJ1-5	-	13	TGTGCCAGCAGCTTAGACCGGGATCAGCCCCAGCATTTT	CASSLDRDQPQHF
TRBV7-3	-	TRBJ2-5	-	13	TGTGCCAGCAGCTTAGCGCTGAGTGAGACCCAGTACTTC	CASSLALSETQYF
TRBV6-1	few	TRBJ1-1	-	14	TGTGCCAGCAGTGAAGGGACAGTGGCCACTGAAGCTTTCTTT	CASSEGTVATEAFF
TRBV7-3	-	TRBJ2-5	TRBD2	16	TGTGCCAGCAGCTTAACAGCTAGCGGGAATTTGGAGACCCAGTACTTC	CASSLTASGNLETQYF
TRBV19	-	TRBJ1-5	TRBD1	16	TGTGCCAGTAGTATTCTTGGACAGGGCGGCAATCAGCCCCAGCATTTT	CASSILGQGGNQPQHF
TRBV6-5	-	TRBJ1-1	-	13	TGTGCCAGCACCGACAGTTTGAACACTGAAGCTTTCTTT	CASTDSLNTEAFF
TRBV6-5	-	TRBJ1-3	TRBD1	14	TGTGCCAGCAGCCCACAGGGGTCTGGAAACACCATATATTTT	CASSPQGSGNTIYF
TRBV5-5	-	TRBJ2-2	TRBD1	13	TGTGCCAGCAGCCGGGACAGGACCGGGGAGCTGTTTTTT	CASSRDRTGELFF
TRBV9	-	TRBJ2-5	-	14	TGTGCCAGCAGCCCACAGATGATCCAAGAGACCCAGTACTTC	CASSPQMIQETQYF
TRBV11-2	-	TRBJ2-7	TRBD1	16	TGTGCCAGCAGCTTAACCGGGACAGGGGCCTCTCTCGAGCAGTACTTC	CASSLTGTGASLEQYF
TRBV5-4	-	TRBJ2-2	-	15	TGTGCCAGCAGCCCCCACAGCAACCCCACCGGGGAGCTGTTTTTT	CASSPHSNPTGELFF
TRBV30	few	TRBJ1-2	-	12	TGTGCCTGGGGGTTTACTAACTATGGCTACACCTTC	CAWGFTNYGYTF
TRBV10-3	-	TRBJ1-5	TRBD1	14	TGTGCCATCAGTCCAGACAGGGGGAATCAGCCCCAGCATTTT	CAISPDRGNQPQHF
TRBV11-3	once	TRBJ1-5	-	15	TGTGCCAGCAGCTTAAGAACAGGACCTAATCAGCCCCAGCATTTT	CASSLRTGPNQPQHF
TRBV5-4	-	TRBJ1-2	-	14	TGTGCCAGCAGCCAGACAGTGACTAACTATGGCTACACCTTC	CASSQTVTNYGYTF
TRBV7-9	-	TRBJ1-2	TRBD1	16	TGTGCCAGCAGCTCGAATCTACAGGGGGCGCGCGATGGCTACACCTTC	CASSSNLQGARDGYTF
TRBV7-2	few	TRBJ2-5	TRBD1	15	TGTGCCAGCATCCCGGGACAGGCGTACCAAGAGACCCAGTACTTC	CASIPGQAYQETQYF
TRBV5-1	-	TRBJ2-7	TRBD2	16	TGCGCCAGCAGCCCTAGACTAGCGGGACTGTCCTACGAGCAGTACTTC	CASSPRLAGLSYEQYF
TRBV7-2	-	TRBJ2-1	TRBD2	17	TGTGCCAGCAGCTCCGCGGGGACTAGCAGGATCTCAATGAAGCAGTTCTTC	CASSSAGTSRISMKQFF
TRBV28	-	TRBJ2-1	TRBD1	13	TGTGCCAGCAGTTTTCCCGGGACAGGGCGGCAGTTCTTC	CASSFPGTGRQFF
TRBV19	-	TRBJ1-6	-	15	TGTGCCAGTAGGGAGGGGCAAAACTATAATTCACCCCTCCACTTT	CASREGQNYNSPLHF
TRBV10-3	medium-sized	TRBJ2-7	TRBD2	15	TGTGCCATCAGCCAGGGGACTAGCGGGATTTACGAGCAGTACTTC	CAISQGTSGIYEQYF
TRBV5-4	-	TRBJ2-7	TRBD2	15	TGTGCCAGCAGCCCGGGACTAGCGGGGAGCTACGAGCAGTACTTC	CASSPGLAGSYEQYF
TRBV6-2/TRBV6-3	few	TRBJ2-2	-	17	TGTGCCAGCAGTTACGATAGACCAACTCGAGGCACCGGGGAGCTGTTTTTT	CASSYDRPTRGTGELFF
TRBV27	-	TRBJ1-2	-	13	TGTGCCAGCAGCCGACAGGCGGGGGAGGGCTACACCTTC	CASSRQAGEGYTF
TRBV7-8	once	TRBJ1-5	TRBD1	19	TGTGCCAGCAGCTCCGAAGTGACAGGGGGCTATCTGGGCAATCAGCCCCAGCATTTT	CASSSEVTGGYLGNQPQHF
TRBV2	-	TRBJ1-1	TRBD1	16	TGTGCCAGCAGGGAAGACAGGGCACCAACTAACACTGAAGCTTTCTTT	CASREDRAPTNTEAFF
TRBV6-5	-	TRBJ1-1	-	13	TGTGCCAGCAGTTACTGGGGGGGCACTGAAGCTTTCTTT	CASSYWGGTEAFF
TRBV19	-	TRBJ1-1	-	14	TGTGCCAGTCGAGAAAATCTGATCGTGACTGAAGCTTTCTTT	CASRENLIVTEAFF
TRBV23-1	-	TRBJ1-1	-	17	TGCGCCAGCAGTCAACAGGGGCCAGGTACGGAATTCACTGAAGCTTTCTTT	CASSQQGPGTEFTEAFF
TRBV18	-	TRBJ2-5	-	13	TGTGCCAGCTCACCGAGCACGGGGGAGACCCAGTACTTC	CASSPSTGETQYF
TRBV5-6	once	TRBJ2-7	-	14	TGTGCCAGCATGCTAGGTCCGGACTCCTACGAGCAGTACTTC	CASMLGPDSYEQYF